The sequence of this TCR beta chain was determined in a study of glioma-infiltrating T cells. This clonotype was counted at least ten times. What it recognizes is unknown. The V gene's germline CDR1 is DFQATT and CDR2 SNEGSKA (reference sequence). CDR3 length: 19 residues. Trimming cost V 3 bases and J 3 bases; bases outside gene matches: 20. Using RNA template, CDR3s of TCR alpha and beta were amplified with iRepertoire arm-PCR. From the multiplex PCR reads, TCRdb called clonotypes with MiXCR, one entry per CDR3 protein. This sample carries some 40,000 distinct CDR3 sequences, under 25% of them seen once, and the ten largest clones take less than 7%. Overall study results and limits: Only very few CDR3 sequences appeared in both tissue and blood. Gliomas, especially low-grade, showed above-expected tissue-blood divergence; non-neoplastic patients showed below.

The sequencing input was glioma tissue, nonneoplastic brain tissue, or PBMCs (not recorded which). This clonotype was sampled from a human donor with low-grade glioma or glioblastoma, undergoing nonglioma brain surgery, or in good health (not recorded which). The V gene is TRBV20-1, the J gene TRBJ2-7; 10 bases are a match to TRBD2. The CDR3 nucleotides are TGCAGTGCTAGGGGCCTCCTCGTCGACTCTAGCGGGAGTAACTACGAGCAGTACTTC. Protein product: CSARGLLVDSSGSNYEQYF.